This TCR beta chain came from a study of shared clonotypes between healthy human individuals. Notes on this clone: Its antigen is unknown.

Among the donors, all were Caucasian adults who lived in Nashville, Tennessee. General observations from the study: Enrolling few donors narrowed the genetic and exposure-history diversity that was represented.

This CDR3 is 14 amino acids long. CDR1 and CDR2 from the germline V gene are SNHLY and FYNNEI. V lost 4 bases, J lost 6 bases, and 6 bases stayed unmatched. Deep was the level at which the assay was run. Each subset's genomic DNA was shared equally among a number of immunoSEQ plates. TCRdb's copy holds only in-frame clones and misses some; the assay was immunoSEQ multiplex PCR. The sample includes about 560,000 clones, around three quarters of them seen just once. The sequence was collected from a woman between 35 and 50 years old in good health. Some clones in this sample may be carry-over from other donors' samples. The specimen was PBMCs. The J gene is TRBJ2-7, the V gene TRBV2, with 10 bases matching TRBD2. The CDR3, as DNA: TGTGCCAGCAGTGCCAGCGGGAGGGCCTCCGAGCAGTACTTC. The encoded protein is CASSASGRASEQYF.